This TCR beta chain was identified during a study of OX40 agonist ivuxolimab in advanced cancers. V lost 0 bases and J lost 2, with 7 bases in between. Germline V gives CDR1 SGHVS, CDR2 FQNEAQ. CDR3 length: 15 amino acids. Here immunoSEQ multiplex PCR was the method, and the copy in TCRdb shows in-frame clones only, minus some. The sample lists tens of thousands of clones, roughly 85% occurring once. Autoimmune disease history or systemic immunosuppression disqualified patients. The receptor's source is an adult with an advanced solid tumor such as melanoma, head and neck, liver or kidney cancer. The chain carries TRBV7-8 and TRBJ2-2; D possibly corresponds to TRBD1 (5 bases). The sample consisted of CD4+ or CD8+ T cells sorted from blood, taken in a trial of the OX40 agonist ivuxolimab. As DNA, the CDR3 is TGTGCCAGCAGCTTAGCAGGGGTAAACACCGGGGAGCTGTTTTTT. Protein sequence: CASSLAGVNTGELFF.